The clone carrying this T cell receptor beta chain showed up just a few times. These data come from a study of T cell changes during pregnancy in multiple sclerosis. Germline CDR1 reads SGHAT; CDR2 reads FQNNGV. The CDR3 is 16 amino acids. Trimming stripped 5 bases from V and 0 bases from J, with 14 bases between. TCRdb's copy holds only in-frame clones and misses some; the assay was immunoSEQ multiplex PCR. Here the sample spans 32,000 or so clones, over 80% being singletons. This sample comprised CD4+ T cells from peripheral blood mononuclear cells, obtained in the third trimester of pregnancy. The rearrangement links TRBV11-2 to TRBJ2-4; D gene ambiguous. This receptor was obtained from a female donor in good health, enrolled as a control in a pregnancy study. The CDR3 nucleotides read TGTGCCAGCAGCCGGGTTGGCGAGATAGCCAAAAACATTCAGTACTTC. Its translation: CASSRVGEIAKNIQYF.